This T cell receptor (beta chain) was identified during a study of blood T cell repertoires in COVID-19. The wider study: The analysed material was cDNA or gDNA that came from T cells, B-cell-depleted T cells, or PBMCs.

Germline V gene sequence: CDR1 SGHVS, CDR2 FQNEAQ. V was shortened by 5 bases and J by 0 bases, with 10 bases between the two germline ends. The CDR3 consists of 14 residues. Under the authors' procedure: How many nucleated cells were present was estimated from reference gene primer amplification. Produced via immunoSEQ multiplex PCR; TCRdb's table is partial and in-frame only. V and J calls plus clone size are reproduced from that table; the DNA served to infer D and trimming. The table lists 190,000 or so clones, 87% of them singletons. The chain recombines TRBV7-8 with TRBJ1-1, with TRBD1 as a possible D gene (6 bases). Sequencing was carried out using PBMCs or T cells enriched from blood (not recorded which). This receptor was taken from a man aged 18 to 29 with acute COVID-19. The CDR3 loop reads CASSTDSLNTEAFF. CDR3 nucleotides: TGTGCCAGCAGCACGGACAGTCTGAACACTGAAGCTTTCTTT.